The 9 T cell receptor beta chains reported below all come from one sample, sequenced in a study of shared clonotypes between healthy human individuals. Repertoires were generated with immunoSEQ multiplex PCR, while TCRdb's copy carries only in-frame clones and drops some. The sample comprises 950,000 to 1,100,000 clones, approximately 68% of which are singletons, and approximately 1.5% rests with the top ten. The sequenced sample consisted of memory CD4+ T cells sorted from blood. Subset specified: CD45RA-negative fraction. The receptors were sampled from a man younger than 35 in good health.

Notes on this clone: Relative to the germline gene, one junction end is altered; a read error may explain this. This chain joins TRBV20-1 and TRBJ1-1; D gene unclear. Looked up from germline, CDR1 is DFQATT and CDR2 is SNEGSKA (reference sequence). The length of the CDR3 is 11 residues. The CDR3 DNA reads as TGCAGTGTTAGATCAACCGGTTCGGCTTTCTTT. Translating gives CSVRSTGSAFF.

This clone was picked up a small number of times. The V call is TRBV29-1, the J call TRBJ1-1; no clear D. The CDR3 covers 13 residues. Germline V CDR1 and CDR2: SQVTM, ANQGSEA. The ends were cut back, 6 bases at V and 1 base at J, with 12 bases in the middle. The CDR3 is CSVTLGTNTEAFF. The CDR3 nucleotides read TGCAGCGTGACCTTAGGTACGAACACTGAAGCTTTCTTT.

This clone was seen a single time. This rearrangement joins TRBV4-1 to TRBJ2-7; D might be TRBD1 or TRBD2, each matching 5 bases. The CDR3 runs to 16 residues. Germline values: CDR1 MGHRA, CDR2 YSYEKL. Trimming took 0 bases from V and 2 from J, leaving 14 bases between them. The CDR3, as DNA: TGCGCCAGCAGCCAAGAGAGTGAGGGGTATCCCTACGAGCAGTACTTC. It translates to CASSQESEGYPYEQYF.

The chain combines TRBV28 with TRBJ1-2, with D hard to call. The CDR3 length is 11 residues. Trimming pared 6 bases from V and 5 bases from J, leaving 7 bases between. Germline-derived CDR1 and CDR2 are MDHEN and SYDVKM. The CDR3: CASRWGYGYTF. The CDR3 nucleotides read TGTGCCAGCAGATGGGGATATGGCTACACCTTC.

In the case of this clone: Other DNA sequences in the same sample also yield this CDR3. The chain employs TRBV11-2 and TRBJ2-5; D is uncertain. Germline V gene sequence: CDR1 SGHAT, CDR2 FQNNGV. Trimming pared 1 base from V and 4 bases from J, leaving 7 bases between. The CDR3 has 13 amino acids. CDR3 residues: CASSLGLLETQYF. In DNA, the CDR3 is TGTGCCAGCAGCTTAGGACTTTTAGAGACCCAGTACTTC.

This chain links TRBV12-5 with TRBJ2-5; D gene unclear. There are 13 residues in the CDR3. Germline CDR1 reads LGHNT; CDR2 reads FRNRAP. V lost 6 bases, J lost 7 bases, and 15 bases lay in between. The CDR3 reads CASGITGPGTQYF. The CDR3 bases are TGTGCTAGTGGAATTACTGGCCCCGGGACCCAGTACTTC.

The chain joins TRBV18 to TRBJ1-1; D gene ambiguous. Trimming left V 3 bases short and J 1 base short, with 15 bases between. Germline assignment: CDR1 KGHSH and CDR2 LQKENI. This CDR3 has 16 amino acids. The CDR3: CASSPLSGNENTEAFF. Here the CDR3 DNA reads TGTGCCAGCTCACCCCTGAGTGGCAATGAGAACACTGAAGCTTTCTTT.

With respect to this clone: Within the sample, other DNA sequences also encode this same CDR3. This chain uses TRBV7-9 with TRBJ1-4; 8 bases fit TRBD1. The CDR3 runs to 14 residues. J was trimmed by 8 bases and V by 4 bases; bases with no gene match: 6. The germline gives CDR1 SEHNR, CDR2 FQNEAQ (reference sequence). The CDR3 nucleotides read TGTGCCAGCAGCTCCGGACAGGGTGGAGAAAAACTGTTTTTT. Protein sequence: CASSSGQGGEKLFF.

This chain connects TRBV4-3 to TRBJ2-3; perhaps D is TRBD1 or TRBD2 (7 bases each). The CDR3 consists of 16 residues. Germline lookup yields CDR1 LGHNA and CDR2 YSLEER. V was clipped by 8 bases and J by 1 base, with 19 bases between them. CDR3 loop: CASAGGRGPRTDTQYF. The DNA for the CDR3 is TGCGCCAGCGCAGGGGGGAGGGGGCCGCGCACAGATACGCAGTATTTT.